This passage covers 21 T cell receptor beta chains from one sample sequenced in a study of T cells in Graves' hyperthyroidism and ophthalmopathy. Using RNA transcripts as the source, TCR beta CDR3 regions were amplified. Primed by the HTBI set, a first-round RT-PCR was run on the TCR CDR3. Via MiXCR, TCRdb re-called the multiplex PCR reads, giving one row per CDR3 protein. The table shows a few hundred thousand distinct CDR3 sequences, with roughly 23% occurring only once. The source material was blood. All receptors derive from a woman between 70 and 85 years old with Graves' ophthalmopathy.

This clonotype was counted once. A clone one base away is much larger, so this may be a read error. The rearrangement uses TRBV9 and TRBJ2-7; 9 bases are shared with TRBD2. Germline assignment: CDR1 SGDLS and CDR2 YYNGEE. The CDR3 consists of 14 residues. V lost 0 bases and J lost 2; bases outside the gene matches: 0. CDR3 sequence (DNA): TGTGCCAGCAGCGTAGCTAGCGGGACCTACGAGCAGTACTTC. Protein product: CASSVASGTYEQYF. Full variable domain (outside the CDR3, taken from reference TRBV9 and TRBJ2-7): DSGVTQTPKHLITATGQRVTLRCSPRSGDLSVYWYQQSLDQGLQFLIQYYNGEERAKGNILERFSAQQFPDLHSELNLSSLELGDSALYFCASSVASGTYEQYFGPGTRLTVT.

The chain joins TRBV3-1 to TRBJ2-5, with 8 bases aligning to TRBD1. The CDR3 contains 17 residues. Per germline, CDR1 LGHDT and CDR2 YNNKEL (reference sequence). The V gene end was trimmed by 4 bases and the J gene end by 5 bases; junction bases not matched to a gene: 15. CDR3 sequence reads: CASSPLTGQGASETQYF. CDR3 bases: TGTGCCAGCAGCCCCCTAACGGGGCAGGGGGCATCGGAGACCCAGTACTTC.

The chain uses TRBV29-1 and TRBJ2-1, with D possibly being TRBD1 (5 bases). V was clipped by 1 base and J by 4 bases, with 17 bases between them. The germline V gene has CDR1 SQVTM and CDR2 ANQGSEA. This CDR3 contains 16 residues. The DNA for the CDR3 is TGCAGCGTTGAAGGCGCCAGGGATTCTACATACAATGAGCAGTTCTTC. Residues: CSVEGARDSTYNEQFF.

The rearrangement links TRBV3-1 to TRBJ2-7; 8 positions match TRBD2. Germline loops: CDR1 LGHDT, CDR2 YNNKEL (reference sequence). The CDR3 is made up of 16 amino acids. J lost 6 bases, V lost 4 bases, and 14 bases had no gene match. In DNA, the CDR3 is TGTGCCAGCAGCCCTCTGGGTGCGGGAGGAAGTGGCGAGCAGTACTTC. Translated: CASSPLGAGGSGEQYF.

This chain joins TRBV15 and TRBJ1-5; a weak D match, TRBD1 (5 bases). Trimming took off 0 bases at V and 5 bases at J, with 11 bases between the two ends. This CDR3 has 15 amino acids. The germline V gene encodes CDR1 LNHNV and CDR2 YYDKDF (reference sequence). The CDR3 is CATSRDLQVYQPQHF. As DNA, the CDR3 is TGTGCCACCAGCAGAGATTTACAGGTCTATCAGCCCCAGCATTTT.

This clonotype was detected a few times. The J gene is TRBJ1-2, the V gene TRBV6-1, with D uncertain. Trimming took 5 bases from V and 7 from J, leaving 11 bases between them. CDR1 and CDR2 from the germline V gene are MNHNS and SASEGT. The CDR3 contains 12 residues. For the CDR3, the DNA is TGTGCCAGCAGTTACGGGGAGGCTGGCTACACCTTC. It encodes CASSYGEAGYTF.

The chain combines TRBV20-1 with TRBJ1-2; D might be TRBD1 (5 bases). The germline V gene encodes CDR1 DFQATT and CDR2 SNEGSKA (reference sequence). The V and J ends lost 5 bases and 10 bases respectively, with 17 bases between them. This CDR3 comprises 12 residues. The chain's CDR3 is CSAQGPGLDYTF. The CDR3 coding sequence is TGCAGTGCTCAGGGACCGGGCTTAGACTACACCTTC.

The sample holds many counts of this clonotype. This rearrangement joins TRBV28 to TRBJ2-1; 9 positions agree with TRBD2. The CDR3 is 15 residues long. After removal of 3 bases from V and 2 bases from J, the junction contained 2 bases not matched to a gene. Germline V gives CDR1 MDHEN, CDR2 SYDVKM. The CDR3 region has the DNA TGTGCCAGCAGTTTTAGCGGGGGTACCTACAATGAGCAGTTCTTC. This gives the protein CASSFSGGTYNEQFF. Together with reference TRBV28 and TRBJ2-1, the CDR3 gives the full variable domain: DVKVTQSSRYLVKRTGEKVFLECVQDMDHENMFWYRQDPGLGLRLIYFSYDVKMKEKGDIPEGYSVSREKKERFSLILESASTNQTSMYLCASSFSGGTYNEQFFGPGTRLTVL.

This clonotype appeared a few times. The rearrangement links TRBV19 to TRBJ2-1; 9 nucleotides match TRBD2. The CDR3 extends over 17 amino acids. CDR1 and CDR2 from the germline V gene are LNHDA and SQIVND (reference sequence). V was clipped by 7 bases and J by 1 base; unmatched bases: 11. As DNA, the CDR3 is TGTGCCAGTAACCCTAGCGGGAATAAGTGGTCCTACAATGAGCAGTTCTTC. Translated: CASNPSGNKWSYNEQFF. The whole variable domain, filled in from reference TRBV19 and TRBJ2-1, reads DGGITQSPKYLFRKEGQNVTLSCEQNLNHDAMYWYRQDPGQGLRLIYYSQIVNDFQKGDIAEGYSVSREKKESFPLTVTSAQKNPTAFYLCASNPSGNKWSYNEQFFGPGTRLTVL.

At least ten counts were recorded for this clonotype. CDR3 loop: CASSSRTSGKETQYF. CDR3 nucleotides: TGTGCCAGCAGCTCCCGGACTAGCGGGAAAGAGACCCAGTACTTC. The chain joins TRBV7-8 to TRBJ2-5, with 12 bases aligning to TRBD2. Per the germline V gene, CDR1 is SGHVS and CDR2 is FQNEAQ. The V and J ends lost 4 bases and 3 bases, in that order; junction bases with no gene match: 3. The CDR3 loop spans 15 amino acids.

This clonotype was seen more than once but under ten times. This chain connects TRBV2 to TRBJ1-5; D uncertain. The V end was cut by 2 bases, the J end by 2 bases, with 7 bases between. The CDR3 runs 14 residues. The V gene's germline CDR1 is SNHLY and CDR2 FYNNEI. The CDR3 nucleotides read TGTGCCAGCAGTGAACTGAGCGGCAATCAGCCCCAGCATTTT. This sequence encodes CASSELSGNQPQHF. Full variable domain (outside the CDR3, taken from reference TRBV2 and TRBJ1-5): EPEVTQTPSHQVTQMGQEVILRCVPISNHLYFYWYRQILGQKVEFLVSFYNNEISEKSEIFDDQFSVERPDGSNFTLKIRSTKLEDSAMYFCASSELSGNQPQHFGDGTRLSIL.

This clonotype appeared a few times. The V and J genes are TRBV11-2 and TRBJ2-7; 10 bases agree with TRBD1. CDR3 length: 16 residues. J gave up 2 bases and V 5 bases, and 9 bases lay outside the gene matches. Germline values: CDR1 SGHAT, CDR2 FQNNGV. The CDR3 region is CASSRHPGQGPYEQYF. The CDR3 bases are TGTGCCAGCAGCCGCCACCCGGGACAGGGGCCCTACGAGCAGTACTTC.

The chain employs TRBV20-1 and TRBJ2-1; 8 bases align to TRBD2. CDR3 length: 16 residues. V was pared by 3 bases and J by 0 bases, with 7 bases of the junction left unmatched. Germline lookup yields CDR1 DFQATT and CDR2 SNEGSKA (reference sequence). The CDR3 coding sequence is TGCAGTGCTAGCCCTGCGAGCGGGAGCTCCTACAATGAGCAGTTCTTC. Translating gives CSASPASGSSYNEQFF.

This clonotype turned up a few times. CDR3 DNA: TGTGCCAGCAGTACAGGGGACGGCTATGGCTACACCTTC. Amino acid sequence: CASSTGDGYGYTF. V and J are TRBV6-1 and TRBJ1-2; 7 bases are a match to TRBD1. J was trimmed by 4 bases and V by 5 bases; bases with no gene match: 4. Germline-derived CDR1 and CDR2 are MNHNS and SASEGT. This CDR3 contains 13 residues.

The sample holds many counts of this clonotype. This chain links TRBV28 with TRBJ1-5; D is ambiguous. Trimming removed 6 bases at V and 9 bases at J, with 12 bases between. Germline CDR1 and CDR2: MDHEN and SYDVKM. The CDR3 covers 12 residues. CDR3: CASRAPGGPQHF. In DNA, the CDR3 is TGTGCCAGCAGAGCGCCCGGAGGGCCCCAGCATTTT.

This clonotype was seen ten or more times. CDR3 loop: CASSPPPSSYNEQFF. The CDR3 bases are TGTGCCAGCAGCCCACCCCCATCCTCCTACAATGAGCAGTTCTTC. The chain has TRBV7-2 and TRBJ2-1; D gene ambiguous. Looked up from germline, CDR1 is SGHTA and CDR2 is FQGNSA. V lost 5 bases to trimming and J lost 0 bases, with 11 bases between them. The CDR3 totals 15 residues.

This clonotype was counted a few times. This chain joins TRBV6-4 and TRBJ2-7; no clear D gene. This CDR3 comprises 15 residues. Trimming pared 2 bases from V and 0 bases from J, leaving 11 bases between. Germline loops: CDR1 MRHNA, CDR2 SNTAGT. The CDR3 region has the DNA TGTGCCAGCAGTGACGAGTTTTCGAGCTCCTACGAGCAGTACTTC. Translated, it gives CASSDEFSSSYEQYF.

This clonotype was detected a few times. The rearrangement uses TRBV2 and TRBJ2-3, with D maybe TRBD1 (6 bases). This CDR3 contains 14 residues. Per germline, CDR1 SNHLY and CDR2 FYNNEI. V gave up 4 bases and J gave up 10 bases, with 18 bases separating them. In nucleotides, the CDR3 is TGTGCCAGCAGTGTTAGAGGGGGAGCGGATCCGCAGTATTTT. It translates to CASSVRGGADPQYF.

The CDR3 is CASMSGRAVSYNEQFF. The CDR3 DNA follows: TGCGCCAGCATGAGCGGGAGGGCAGTATCCTACAATGAGCAGTTCTTC. V is TRBV5-1 and J is TRBJ2-1; TRBD2 agrees at 10 bases. This CDR3 region has 16 residues. The ends lost 6 bases at V and 1 base at J; junction bases unmatched: 7. CDR1 and CDR2 from the germline V gene are SGHRS and YFSETQ.

This clonotype was seen a handful of times. This chain connects TRBV27 to TRBJ2-7; unclear D gene. The ends were cut back, 4 bases at V and 3 bases at J, with 13 bases in the middle. From germline, CDR1 is MNHEY and CDR2 SMNVEV (reference sequence). The CDR3 has 14 residues. The CDR3 reads CASSWALGRYEQYF. The CDR3 coding sequence is TGTGCCAGCAGTTGGGCCCTAGGGCGCTACGAGCAGTACTTC.

This clonotype was detected only a few times. The chain has TRBV10-3 and TRBJ1-1, with 11 bases aligning to TRBD1. This CDR3 contains 13 residues. Looked up from germline, CDR1 is ENHRY and CDR2 is SYGVKD. Losses at the gene ends were 10 bases for V and 10 bases for J; bases not matched to a gene: 11. In DNA form, the CDR3 reads TGTGCCAGCAGGACAGGGGGCCCGCTGCCAGCTTTCTTT. It is translated as CASRTGGPLPAFF.